This T cell receptor beta chain comes out of a study of vaccination and CD4 T cells after COVID-19. In this sample, this clonotype turned up a few times. Its antigen is unidentified. Looked up from germline, CDR1 is SGHVS and CDR2 is FQNEAQ. Trimming took 1 base from V and 3 from J, leaving 9 bases between them. There are 14 residues in the CDR3. Time point denoted: late sampling 161 to 241 days after vaccination in a few convalescent patients. Treatment here: approximately 11-day PBMC culture with coronavirus spike peptide pools or control peptides (ViraFEST assay). Findings of the study overall: A median of around 86% of reactive clones, in convalescent patients, became evident only post-vaccination.

Cultured CD4+ T-cell DNA underwent Oncomine TCR Beta short-read sequencing. TCRdb independently ran MiXCR on the PCR reads; one entry per CDR3 protein. The sample has more than 20,000 distinct CDR3 sequences; 35% to 50% are singletons. This TCR was recovered from a human donor who had recovered from COVID-19. Specimen: CD4+ T cells from blood, cultured in vitro, collected about 7 months after SARS-CoV-2 vaccination. This chain uses TRBV7-8 with TRBJ2-5, with D perhaps TRBD2 (5 bases). The DNA for the CDR3 is TGTGCCAGCAGCTTAGAGCGAGCGGAAGAGACCCAGTACTTC. Translated: CASSLERAEETQYF.